This T cell receptor (beta chain) was profiled in a study of blood T cell repertoires in COVID-19. Study-level information: The origin of the acute and convalescent COVID-19 samples was the United States, Italy and Spain.

This CDR3 is built from 16 residues. Trimming cost V 3 bases and J 7 bases, with 16 bases left between them. CDR1 LNHDA and CDR2 SQIVND come from the germline V gene (reference sequence). Profiling relied on immunoSEQ multiplex PCR, and the TCRdb table lists in-frame clones only, not all of them. The table shows about 50,000 clones, with approximately 88% occurring only once. V is TRBV19 and J is TRBJ1-6, with D unresolved. This receptor was obtained from a human donor with active COVID-19. The donor label of this sample is uncertain. The material sequenced was peripheral blood. Here the CDR3 DNA reads TGTGCCAGTAGTATTTTCGCATCTAAGTCGAATTCACCCCTCCACTTT. Its protein product is CASSIFASKSNSPLHF.